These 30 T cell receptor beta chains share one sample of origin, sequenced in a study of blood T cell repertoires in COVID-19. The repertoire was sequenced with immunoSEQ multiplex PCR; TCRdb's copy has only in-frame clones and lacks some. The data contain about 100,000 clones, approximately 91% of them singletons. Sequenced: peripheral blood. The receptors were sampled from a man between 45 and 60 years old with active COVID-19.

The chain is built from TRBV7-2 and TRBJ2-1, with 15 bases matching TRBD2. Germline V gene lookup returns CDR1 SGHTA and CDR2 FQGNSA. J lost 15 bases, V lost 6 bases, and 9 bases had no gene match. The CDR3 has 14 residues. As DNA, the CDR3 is TGTGCCAGCAGGACCGGACTAGCGGGGGGGATTCTGTTCTTC. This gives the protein CASRTGLAGGILFF.

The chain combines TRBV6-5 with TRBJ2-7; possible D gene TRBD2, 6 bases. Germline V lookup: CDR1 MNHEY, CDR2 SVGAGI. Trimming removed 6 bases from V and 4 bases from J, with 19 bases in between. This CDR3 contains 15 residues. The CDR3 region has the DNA TGTGCCAGCAGACCCGCGGAGGGCCTAAGGTACGAGCAGTACGTC. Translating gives CASRPAEGLRYEQYV.

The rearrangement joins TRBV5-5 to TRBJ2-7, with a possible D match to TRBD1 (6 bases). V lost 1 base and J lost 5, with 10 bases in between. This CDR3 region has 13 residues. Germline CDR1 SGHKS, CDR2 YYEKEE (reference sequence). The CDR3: CASSLFRDNEQYF. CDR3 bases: TGTGCCAGCAGCTTGTTCAGGGACAACGAGCAGTACTTC. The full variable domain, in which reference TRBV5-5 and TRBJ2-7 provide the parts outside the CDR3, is DAGVTQSPTHLIKTRGQQVTLRCSPISGHKSVSWYQQVLGQGPQFIFQYYEKEERGRGNFPDRFSARQFPNYSSELNVNALLLGDSALYLCASSLFRDNEQYFGPGTRLTVT.

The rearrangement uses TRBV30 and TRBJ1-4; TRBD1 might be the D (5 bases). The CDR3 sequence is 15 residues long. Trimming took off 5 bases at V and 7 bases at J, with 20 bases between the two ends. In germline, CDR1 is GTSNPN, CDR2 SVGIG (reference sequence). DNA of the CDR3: TGTGCCTGGGCCCTCGGGCAGGGAAGGACTGAAAAACTGTTTTTT. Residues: CAWALGQGRTEKLFF.

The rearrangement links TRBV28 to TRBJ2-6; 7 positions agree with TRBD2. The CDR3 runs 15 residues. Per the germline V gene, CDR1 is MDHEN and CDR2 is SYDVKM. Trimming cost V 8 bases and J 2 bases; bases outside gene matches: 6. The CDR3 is CASGTGGPGANVLTF. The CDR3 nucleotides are TGTGCCAGCGGAACGGGGGGACCTGGGGCCAACGTCCTGACTTTC.

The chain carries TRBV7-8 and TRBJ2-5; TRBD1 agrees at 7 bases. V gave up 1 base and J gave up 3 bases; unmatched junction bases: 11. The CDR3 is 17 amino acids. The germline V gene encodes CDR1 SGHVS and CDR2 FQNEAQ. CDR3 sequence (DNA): TGTGCCAGCAGCTTAGGACCACAGGGGCACTGGGAAGAGACCCAGTACTTC. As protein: CASSLGPQGHWEETQYF.

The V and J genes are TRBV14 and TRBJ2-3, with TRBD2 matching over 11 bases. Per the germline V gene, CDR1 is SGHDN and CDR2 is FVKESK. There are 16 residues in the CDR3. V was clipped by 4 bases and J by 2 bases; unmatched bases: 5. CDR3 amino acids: CASSRGLAVNTDTQYF. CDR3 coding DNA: TGTGCCAGCAGCCGGGGACTAGCGGTAAACACAGATACGCAGTATTTT.

The CDR3 is CASSPQASYEQYF. The CDR3 bases are TGTGCCAGCTCACCCCAGGCCTCCTACGAGCAGTACTTC. The chain uses TRBV18 and TRBJ2-7; no definite D call. Trimming shortened V by 3 bases and J by 0 bases, and 6 bases separated the two germline ends. The germline CDR1 and CDR2 sequences are KGHSH and LQKENI. This CDR3 spans 13 amino acids.

The CDR3 DNA is TGTGCCAGCGCCCGGGACAGGGGGATGAACACTGAAGCTTTCTTT. Protein product: CASARDRGMNTEAFF. The gene calls are TRBV2 and TRBJ1-1, with TRBD1 identical over 11 bases. The germline V gene has CDR1 SNHLY and CDR2 FYNNEI. The V gene end was trimmed by 8 bases and the J gene end by 0 bases; junction bases not matched to a gene: 5. The CDR3 spans 15 residues.

The CDR3: CATSDSGVQPQHF. For the CDR3, the DNA is TGTGCCACCAGTGATTCAGGGGTTCAGCCCCAGCATTTT. The V gene is TRBV24-1, the J gene TRBJ1-5; D may be TRBD1 (6 bases). The CDR3 length is 13 residues. CDR1 is KGHDR, CDR2 SFDVKD, per germline. V gave up 2 bases and J gave up 6 bases, with 7 bases separating them.

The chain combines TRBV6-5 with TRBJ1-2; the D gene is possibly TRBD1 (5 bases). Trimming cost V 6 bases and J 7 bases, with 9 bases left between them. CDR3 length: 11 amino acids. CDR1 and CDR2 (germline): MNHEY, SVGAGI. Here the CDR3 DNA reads TGTGCCAGCAGCCAGGGAGGTGGCTACACCTTC. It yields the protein CASSQGGGYTF.

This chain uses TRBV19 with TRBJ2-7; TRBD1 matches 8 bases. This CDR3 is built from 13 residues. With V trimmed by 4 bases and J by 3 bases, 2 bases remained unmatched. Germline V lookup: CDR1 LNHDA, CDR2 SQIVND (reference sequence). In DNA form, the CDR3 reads TGTGCCAGTAGTACAGGGGGCGGCTACGAGCAGTACTTC. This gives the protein CASSTGGGYEQYF.

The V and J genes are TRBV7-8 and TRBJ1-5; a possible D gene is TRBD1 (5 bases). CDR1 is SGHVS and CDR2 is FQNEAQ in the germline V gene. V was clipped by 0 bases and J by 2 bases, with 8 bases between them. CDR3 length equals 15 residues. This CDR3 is CASSLAPGGNQPQHF. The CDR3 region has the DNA TGTGCCAGCAGCTTAGCGCCGGGGGGCAATCAGCCCCAGCATTTT.

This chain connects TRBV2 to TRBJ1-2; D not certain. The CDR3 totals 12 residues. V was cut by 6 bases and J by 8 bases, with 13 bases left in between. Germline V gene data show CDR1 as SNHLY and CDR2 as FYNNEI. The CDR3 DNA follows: TGTGCCAGCAGGGACTACTTGGGAGGCTACACCTTC. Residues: CASRDYLGGYTF.

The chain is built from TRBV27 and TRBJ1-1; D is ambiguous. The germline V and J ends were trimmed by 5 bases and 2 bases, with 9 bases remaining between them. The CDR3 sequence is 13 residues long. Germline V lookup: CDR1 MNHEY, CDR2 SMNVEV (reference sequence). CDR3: CASSPRSNTEAFF. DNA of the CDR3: TGTGCCAGCAGTCCACGGTCCAACACTGAAGCTTTCTTT.

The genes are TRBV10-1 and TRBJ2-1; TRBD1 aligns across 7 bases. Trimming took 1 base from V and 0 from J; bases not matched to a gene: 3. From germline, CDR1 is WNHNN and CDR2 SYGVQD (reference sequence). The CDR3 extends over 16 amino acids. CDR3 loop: CASSEWAGGSYNEQFF. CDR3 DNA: TGCGCCAGCAGTGAGTGGGCAGGGGGCTCCTACAATGAGCAGTTCTTC.

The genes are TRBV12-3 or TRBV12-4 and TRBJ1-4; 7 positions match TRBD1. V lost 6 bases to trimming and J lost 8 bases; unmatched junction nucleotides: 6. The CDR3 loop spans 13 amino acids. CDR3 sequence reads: CASSYLRGEKLFF. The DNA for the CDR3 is TGTGCCAGCAGCTACCTCAGGGGGGAAAAACTGTTTTTT.

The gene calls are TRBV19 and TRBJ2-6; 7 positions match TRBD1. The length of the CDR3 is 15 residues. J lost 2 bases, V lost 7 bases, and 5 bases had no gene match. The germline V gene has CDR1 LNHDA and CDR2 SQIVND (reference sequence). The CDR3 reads CASTRRGPGANVLTF. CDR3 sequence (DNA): TGTGCCAGTACCCGAAGGGGGCCTGGGGCCAACGTCCTGACTTTC. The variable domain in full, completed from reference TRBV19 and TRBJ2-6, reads DGGITQSPKYLFRKEGQNVTLSCEQNLNHDAMYWYRQDPGQGLRLIYYSQIVNDFQKGDIAEGYSVSREKKESFPLTVTSAQKNPTAFYLCASTRRGPGANVLTFGAGSRLTVL.

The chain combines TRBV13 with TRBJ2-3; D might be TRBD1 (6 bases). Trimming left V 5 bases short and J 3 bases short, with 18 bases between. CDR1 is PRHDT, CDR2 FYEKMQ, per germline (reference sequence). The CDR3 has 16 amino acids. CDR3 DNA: TGTGCCAGCAGCGTCCGTTCAGGGGCTATTACAGATACGCAGTATTTT. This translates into CASSVRSGAITDTQYF.

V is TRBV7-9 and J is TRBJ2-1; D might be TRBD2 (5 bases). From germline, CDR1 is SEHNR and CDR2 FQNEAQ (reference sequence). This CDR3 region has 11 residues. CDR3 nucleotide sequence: TGTGCATCGGTGGGAGTGGATGAGCAGTTCTTC. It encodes CASVGVDEQFF.

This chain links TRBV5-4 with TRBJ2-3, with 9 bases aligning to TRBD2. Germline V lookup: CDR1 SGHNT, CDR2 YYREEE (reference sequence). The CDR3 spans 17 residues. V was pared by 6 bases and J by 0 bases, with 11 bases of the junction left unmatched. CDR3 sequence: CASKMPGLAGSTDTQYF. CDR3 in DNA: TGTGCCAGCAAAATGCCGGGGCTAGCGGGGAGCACAGATACGCAGTATTTT.

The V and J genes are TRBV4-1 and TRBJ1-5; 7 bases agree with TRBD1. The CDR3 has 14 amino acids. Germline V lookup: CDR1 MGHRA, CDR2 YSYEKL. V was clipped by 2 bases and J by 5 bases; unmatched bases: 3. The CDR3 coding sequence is TGCGCCAGCAGCCAAATAACAGGGGATCAGCCCCAGCATTTT. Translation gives CASSQITGDQPQHF.

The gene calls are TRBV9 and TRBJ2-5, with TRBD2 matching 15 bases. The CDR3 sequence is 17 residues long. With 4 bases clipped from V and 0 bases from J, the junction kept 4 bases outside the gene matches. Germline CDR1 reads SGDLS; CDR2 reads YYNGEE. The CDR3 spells CASSPGTSGGYQETQYF. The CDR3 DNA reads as TGTGCCAGCAGCCCCGGGACTAGCGGGGGGTACCAAGAGACCCAGTACTTC. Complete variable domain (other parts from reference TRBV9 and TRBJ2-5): DSGVTQTPKHLITATGQRVTLRCSPRSGDLSVYWYQQSLDQGLQFLIQYYNGEERAKGNILERFSAQQFPDLHSELNLSSLELGDSALYFCASSPGTSGGYQETQYFGPGTRLLVL.

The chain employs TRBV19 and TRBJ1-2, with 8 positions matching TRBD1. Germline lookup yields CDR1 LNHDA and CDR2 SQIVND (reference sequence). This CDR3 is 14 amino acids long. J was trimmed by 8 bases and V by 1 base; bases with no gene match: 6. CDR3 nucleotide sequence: TGTGCCAGTAGTATAGGGCAGGGGGCAGGAGGCTACACCTTC. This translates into CASSIGQGAGGYTF.

The CDR3 nucleotides read TGTGCCAGCAGCCCACAAGTGGGACTAGCGGACAATGAGCAGTTCTTC. It yields the protein CASSPQVGLADNEQFF. V is TRBV9 and J is TRBJ2-1, with 11 bases lining up with TRBD2. This CDR3 has 16 amino acids. Germline CDR1 and CDR2: SGDLS and YYNGEE. J was trimmed by 5 bases and V by 4 bases; bases with no gene match: 8.

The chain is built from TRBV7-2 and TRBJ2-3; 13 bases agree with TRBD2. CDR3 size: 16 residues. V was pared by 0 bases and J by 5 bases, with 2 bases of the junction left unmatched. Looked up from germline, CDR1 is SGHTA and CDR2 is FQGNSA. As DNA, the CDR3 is TGTGCCAGCAGCTTAGCCGGGACTAGCGGGATAGATACGCAGTATTTT. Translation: CASSLAGTSGIDTQYF.

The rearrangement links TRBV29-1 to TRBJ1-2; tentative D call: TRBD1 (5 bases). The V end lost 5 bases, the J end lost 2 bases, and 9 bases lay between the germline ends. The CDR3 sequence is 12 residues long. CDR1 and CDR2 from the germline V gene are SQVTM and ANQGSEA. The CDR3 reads CSVLDRNYGYTF. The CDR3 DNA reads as TGCAGCGTTTTAGACAGAAACTATGGCTACACCTTC.

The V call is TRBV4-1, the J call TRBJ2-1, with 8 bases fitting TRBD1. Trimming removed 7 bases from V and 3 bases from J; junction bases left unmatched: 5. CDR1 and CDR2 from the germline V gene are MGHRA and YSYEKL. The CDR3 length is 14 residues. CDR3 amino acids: CASTRDRIYNEQFF. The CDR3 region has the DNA TGCGCCAGCACCCGGGACAGGATCTACAATGAGCAGTTCTTC.

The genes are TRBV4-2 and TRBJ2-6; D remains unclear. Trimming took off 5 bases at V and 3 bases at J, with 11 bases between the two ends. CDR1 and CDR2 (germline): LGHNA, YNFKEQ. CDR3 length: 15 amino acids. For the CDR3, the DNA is TGTGCCAGCAGCGCTCCCCGGGTTGGGGCCAACGTCCTGACTTTC. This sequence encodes CASSAPRVGANVLTF.

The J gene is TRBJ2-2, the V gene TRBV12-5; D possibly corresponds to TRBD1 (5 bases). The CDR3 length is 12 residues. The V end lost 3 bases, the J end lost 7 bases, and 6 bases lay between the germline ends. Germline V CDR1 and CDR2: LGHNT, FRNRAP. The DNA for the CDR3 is TGTGCTAGTGGTTTTCAGGGCGGGGAGCTGTTTTTT. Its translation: CASGFQGGELFF. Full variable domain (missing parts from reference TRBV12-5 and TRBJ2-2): DARVTQTPRHKVTEMGQEVTMRCQPILGHNTVFWYRQTMMQGLELLAYFRNRAPLDDSGMPKDRFSAEMPDATLATLKIQPSEPRDSAVYFCASGFQGGELFFGEGSRLTVL.